A single T cell receptor (beta chain) is shown here with its context. Antigen: not known. Running of the v3.0 immunoSEQ assay took place at survey level. Clones were read by immunoSEQ multiplex PCR, and TCRdb kept only the in-frame ones, dropping some. This sample carries roughly 25,000 clones, around 83% of them seen once, and the ten largest clones take roughly 2.3%. Germline values: CDR1 SNHLY, CDR2 FYNNEI. V dropped 4 bases and J dropped 5; count of bases not matched to a gene: 7. The CDR3 covers 14 residues. The sample is drawn from a study of long-term antiretroviral therapy in people with HIV. Notes on the study in general: Controls exceeded HIV repertoires in CDR3 length range. Participants lacked recorded data on ART adherence, viral resistance or therapy changes. Following ART, diversity rose but still fell short of transplant donor controls.

The chain is built from TRBV2 and TRBJ2-7; 8 bases align to TRBD1. The sample here was unsorted PBMCs, taken 3 years after starting antiretroviral therapy. The clonotype comes from a man aged 45-60 years with HIV. This CDR3 reads CASSGQGLLDEQYF. The CDR3 bases are TGTGCCAGCAGTGGACAGGGGCTTTTGGACGAGCAGTACTTC.